This entry is about one TCR beta chain. V shed 4 bases and J shed 0 bases, with 16 bases lying between them. This CDR3 is 16 amino acids long. Germline CDR1 is SGHRS and CDR2 is YFSETQ. This specimen comes from a study of blood T cell repertoires in COVID-19. Some clones are missing from TCRdb's copy, which holds only in-frame ones; the method was immunoSEQ multiplex PCR. The sample shows some 200,000 clones, around nine tenths of them seen only once. The J gene is TRBJ1-2, the V gene TRBV5-1; D is perhaps TRBD1 (5 bases). The TCR sequence derives from a woman between 18 and 29 years old who had recovered from COVID-19. Sequenced input: peripheral blood. The CDR3 DNA is TGCGCCAGCAGCACAAATGGGGGGATAACTAACTATGGCTACACCTTC. It codes for CASSTNGGITNYGYTF.